Included here is one T cell receptor beta chain sequence, with context. Its target is not known. This CDR3 region has 13 residues. V was clipped by 7 bases and J by 2 bases, with 15 bases between them. CDR1 and CDR2 from the germline V gene are SQVTM and ANQGSEA. It was with 60 Vbeta and 13 Jbeta primers that the PCR ran. TCRdb keeps only in-frame clones here, not all; method: immunoSEQ multiplex PCR. The table records about 140,000 clones, more than 75% of them present only once. The record originates from a study of cytomegalovirus exposure and HLA in healthy donors. At the level of the study: Out of 300 to 500 genotyped donors, roughly 80% belonged to the Caucasian-associated ancestry cluster.

Regarding the study as a whole: Most of the TCR beta V segments (in an earlier analysis) were productive either about 87% or about 30% of the time. In vitro testing confirmed a few CMV-associated chains as specific for CMV antigens. Reports indicate that TCR beta sequences accurately predicted the HLA-A and HLA-B alleles of most subjects.

This rearrangement joins TRBV29-1 to TRBJ2-7; the D gene is possibly TRBD1 (6 bases). Material for sequencing was PBMCs. This TCR was recovered from a man younger than 30 in good health and CMV-seropositive. The CDR3 sequence is CSAGTPHTYEQYF. The CDR3 coding sequence is TGCAGCGCTGGGACACCCCATACCTACGAGCAGTACTTC.